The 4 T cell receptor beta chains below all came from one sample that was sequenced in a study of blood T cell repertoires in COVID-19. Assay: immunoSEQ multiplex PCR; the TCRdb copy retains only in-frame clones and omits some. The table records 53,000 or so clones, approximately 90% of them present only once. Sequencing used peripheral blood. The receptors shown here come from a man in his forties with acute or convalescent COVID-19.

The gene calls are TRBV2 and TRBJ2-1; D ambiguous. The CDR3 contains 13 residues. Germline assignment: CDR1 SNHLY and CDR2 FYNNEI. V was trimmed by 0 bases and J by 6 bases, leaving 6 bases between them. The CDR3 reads CASSEAGPNEQFF. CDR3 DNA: TGTGCCAGCAGTGAAGCGGGCCCCAATGAGCAGTTCTTC.

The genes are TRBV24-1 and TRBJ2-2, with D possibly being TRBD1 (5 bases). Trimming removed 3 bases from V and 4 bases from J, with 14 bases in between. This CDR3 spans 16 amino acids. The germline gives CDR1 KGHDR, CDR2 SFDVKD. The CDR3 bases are TGTGCCACCAGTGATGAGCGACCCCAGGGCACCGGGGAGCTGTTTTTT. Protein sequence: CATSDERPQGTGELFF.

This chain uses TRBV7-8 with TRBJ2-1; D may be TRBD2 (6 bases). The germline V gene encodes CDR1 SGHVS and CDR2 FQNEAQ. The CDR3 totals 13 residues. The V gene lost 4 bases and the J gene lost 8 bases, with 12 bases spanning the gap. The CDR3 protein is CASSSEGWDEQFF. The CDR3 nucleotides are TGTGCCAGCAGCTCGGAGGGCTGGGATGAGCAGTTCTTC.

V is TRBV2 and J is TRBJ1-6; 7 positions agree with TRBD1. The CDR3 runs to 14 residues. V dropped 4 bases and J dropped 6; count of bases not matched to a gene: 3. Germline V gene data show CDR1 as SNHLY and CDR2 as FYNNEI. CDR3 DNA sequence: TGTGCCAGCAGTGCACAGGGGAGTAATTCACCCCTCCACTTT. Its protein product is CASSAQGSNSPLHF.